A single sample gave rise to the 17 T cell receptor beta chains below, sequenced in a study of blood T cell repertoires in COVID-19. The protocol was immunoSEQ multiplex PCR, while the TCRdb copy is restricted to in-frame clones and leaves out a portion. Of roughly 280,000 clones listed, roughly 90% are singletons. Sequencing was done on a sample of PBMCs or T cells enriched from blood (not recorded which). These receptors all stem from a man aged 35-49 years who had been exposed to COVID-19.

V and J are TRBV6-4 and TRBJ2-6, with no clear D. Trimming removed 2 bases from V and 1 base from J, with 6 bases in between. From germline, CDR1 is MRHNA and CDR2 SNTAGT. This CDR3 has 15 residues. For the CDR3, the DNA is TGTGCCAGCAGTGACAGTCAGTCTGGGGCCAACGTCCTGACTTTC. Protein: CASSDSQSGANVLTF.

J is TRBJ1-2 and V is TRBV9, with 8 bases identical to TRBD1. CDR3 length: 13 residues. Germline values: CDR1 SGDLS, CDR2 YYNGEE. The V and J ends lost 3 bases and 8 bases, in that order; junction bases with no gene match: 6. The CDR3 sequence: CASSAGQEFGYTF. CDR3 DNA: TGTGCCAGCAGCGCGGGACAGGAGTTCGGCTACACCTTC.

V is TRBV30 and J is TRBJ2-7; 8 nucleotides match TRBD1. The germline V gene has CDR1 GTSNPN and CDR2 SVGIG (reference sequence). V lost 0 bases, J lost 2 bases, and 6 bases stayed unmatched. The CDR3 covers 15 residues. The CDR3 sequence: CAWSVRGTGAYEQYF. The CDR3, as DNA: TGTGCCTGGAGTGTTCGCGGGACAGGAGCCTACGAGCAGTACTTC.

The chain links TRBV19 to TRBJ1-2; 9 bases fit TRBD1. With V trimmed by 1 base and J by 3 bases, 6 bases remained unmatched. Germline V gene data show CDR1 as LNHDA and CDR2 as SQIVND (reference sequence). The CDR3 length is 16 residues. The CDR3: CASSIVQGAHHYGYTF. The CDR3 DNA reads TGTGCCAGTAGTATAGTACAGGGGGCCCACCACTATGGCTACACCTTC.

The V call is TRBV7-2, the J call TRBJ2-1; no clear D. Germline assignment: CDR1 SGHTA and CDR2 FQGNSA. The V end was cut by 1 base, the J end by 0 bases, with 19 bases between. This CDR3 has 19 amino acids. CDR3 protein: CASSLGPVSAADSYNEQFF. The CDR3 DNA is TGTGCCAGCAGCTTAGGACCCGTTTCGGCGGCGGACTCCTACAATGAGCAGTTCTTC. Full variable domain (outside the CDR3, taken from reference TRBV7-2 and TRBJ2-1): GAGVSQSPSNKVTEKGKDVELRCDPISGHTALYWYRQSLGQGLEFLIYFQGNSAPDKSGLPSDRFSAERTGGSVSTLTIQRTQQEDSAVYLCASSLGPVSAADSYNEQFFGPGTRLTVL.

The chain uses TRBV28 and TRBJ1-5; D gene ambiguous. Germline loops: CDR1 MDHEN, CDR2 SYDVKM. Trimming removed 7 bases at V and 11 bases at J, with 18 bases between. This CDR3 has 13 amino acids. This chain's CDR3 is CASIGGDWEAQHF. The CDR3 DNA sequence: TGTGCCAGCATTGGCGGGGATTGGGAAGCCCAGCATTTT.

The chain is built from TRBV9 and TRBJ2-1; TRBD2 agrees at 8 bases. The CDR3 covers 17 residues. Germline CDR1 and CDR2: SGDLS and YYNGEE. V lost 0 bases, J lost 5 bases, and 10 bases stayed unmatched. This chain's CDR3 is CASSVDPQIAGNNEQFF. The CDR3 DNA reads as TGTGCCAGCAGCGTAGACCCTCAGATAGCGGGAAACAATGAGCAGTTCTTC.

This chain uses TRBV7-5 with TRBJ1-1; the DNA was not used to check the table's D call, TRBD1. TRBV7-5 is shown as a pseudogene. The length of the CDR3 is 16 residues. The CDR3 region is CVRSLVQDRENTEAFF. The CDR3 nucleotides read TGTGTCAGAAGCTTAGTCCAGGACAGGGAAAACACTGAAGCTTTCTTT.

In its sample, this clone was seen once. V and J are TRBV6-5 and TRBJ1-3; maybe TRBD1 (5 bases). V lost 5 bases and J lost 2, with 13 bases in between. The CDR3 is 15 amino acids. Germline CDR1 is MNHEY and CDR2 is SVGAGI. In DNA form, the CDR3 reads TGTGCCAGCAGTCTCAGGGATTCGGCTGGAAACACCATATATTTT. It is translated as CASSLRDSAGNTIYF.

The rearrangement joins TRBV30 to TRBJ1-5; D not certain. Deletions cut 1 base from V and 6 bases from J, with 10 bases between. From germline, CDR1 is GTSNPN and CDR2 SVGIG (reference sequence). This CDR3 has 13 amino acids. The CDR3: CAWSGSRIQPQHF. The CDR3 bases are TGTGCCTGGAGTGGGAGCCGGATTCAGCCCCAGCATTTT.

J is TRBJ1-5 and V is TRBV24-1; 7 nucleotides line up with TRBD1. Germline CDR1 KGHDR, CDR2 SFDVKD. J was trimmed by 7 bases and V by 6 bases; bases with no gene match: 5. The CDR3 consists of 13 residues. The CDR3 DNA is TGTGCCACCAGTTCCACAGGGGAACAGCCCCAGCATTTT. Amino acid sequence: CATSSTGEQPQHF.

The chain combines TRBV7-2 with TRBJ2-7; 8 bases map to TRBD2. Germline-derived CDR1 and CDR2 are SGHTA and FQGNSA. The CDR3 loop spans 13 amino acids. V trimming: 5 bases; J trimming: 2 bases; junction bases outside the gene matches: 2. The CDR3 bases are TGTGCCAGCAGCGACGGGAGGGCCTACGAGCAGTACTTC. It is translated as CASSDGRAYEQYF.

The gene calls are TRBV5-1 and TRBJ1-1; D not resolved. Trimming took off 5 bases at V and 1 base at J, with 15 bases between the two ends. The CDR3 length is 15 residues. Germline V gives CDR1 SGHRS, CDR2 YFSETQ. The CDR3: CASRLIGESNTEAFF. CDR3 nucleotide sequence: TGCGCCAGCAGACTGATCGGAGAATCGAACACTGAAGCTTTCTTT.

V is TRBV27 and J is TRBJ1-5; 9 bases map to TRBD1. The length of the CDR3 is 12 residues. CDR1 and CDR2 (germline): MNHEY, SMNVEV (reference sequence). With 10 bases clipped from V and 4 bases from J, the junction kept 2 bases outside the gene matches. For the CDR3, the DNA is TGTGCCATCGGACAGGGGAATCAGCCCCAGCATTTT. This encodes CAIGQGNQPQHF.

Of note for this clone: The same CDR3 can be traced to other DNA sequences in this sample. The chain recombines TRBV5-1 with TRBJ2-2, with 12 bases aligning to TRBD2. The V gene end was trimmed by 4 bases and the J gene end by 2 bases; junction bases not matched to a gene: 3. The CDR3 totals 16 residues. The germline V gene has CDR1 SGHRS and CDR2 YFSETQ. The CDR3 DNA is TGCGCCAGCAGCCTTGGACTAGCGGGAAACACCGGGGAGCTGTTTTTT. It specifies CASSLGLAGNTGELFF. The complete variable domain, with remaining parts taken from reference TRBV5-1 and TRBJ2-2, reads KAGVTQTPRYLIKTRGQQVTLSCSPISGHRSVSWYQQTPGQGLQFLFEYFSETQRNKGNFPGRFSGRQFSNSRSEMNVSTLELGDSALYLCASSLGLAGNTGELFFGEGSRLTVL.

The genes are TRBV24-1 and TRBJ2-1; the match to TRBD2 covers 9 bases. In germline, CDR1 is KGHDR, CDR2 SFDVKD. Unmatched junction bases numbered 11, after V lost 4 bases and J lost 2 bases. This CDR3 has 18 residues. CDR3 sequence reads: CATSDPRTSARPYNEQFF. DNA of the CDR3: TGTGCCACCAGTGACCCCCGGACTAGCGCGCGACCCTACAATGAGCAGTTCTTC.

V usage is TRBV5-1 and J usage is TRBJ2-7; weak D call: TRBD1 (6 bases). In germline, CDR1 is SGHRS, CDR2 YFSETQ. V was cut by 0 bases and J by 7 bases, with 17 bases left in between. This CDR3 region has 15 residues. CDR3 loop: CASSLEQLSRGEQYF. Here the CDR3 DNA reads TGCGCCAGCAGCTTGGAGCAGCTCTCAAGGGGGGAGCAGTACTTC.